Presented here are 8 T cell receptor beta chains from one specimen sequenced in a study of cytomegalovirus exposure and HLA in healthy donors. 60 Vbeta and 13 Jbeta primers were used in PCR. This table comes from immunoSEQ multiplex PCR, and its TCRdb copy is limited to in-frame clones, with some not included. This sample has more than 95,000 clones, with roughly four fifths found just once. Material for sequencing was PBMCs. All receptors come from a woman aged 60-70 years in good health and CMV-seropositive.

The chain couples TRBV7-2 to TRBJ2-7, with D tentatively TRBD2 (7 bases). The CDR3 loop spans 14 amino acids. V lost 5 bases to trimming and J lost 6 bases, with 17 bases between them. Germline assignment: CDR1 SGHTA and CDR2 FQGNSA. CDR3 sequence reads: CASSGRGGAGEQYF. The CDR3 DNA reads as TGTGCCAGCAGCGGAAGGGGGGGGGCCGGCGAGCAGTACTTC.

The CDR3 here is CASSFLGGQVAYEQYF. CDR3 DNA: TGCGCCAGCAGCTTCCTCGGGGGACAGGTAGCCTACGAGCAGTACTTC. The rearrangement links TRBV5-1 to TRBJ2-7, with 8 bases identical to TRBD1. The V and J ends lost 2 bases and 2 bases, in that order; junction bases with no gene match: 9. Germline CDR1 is SGHRS and CDR2 is YFSETQ. The CDR3 is 16 residues long.

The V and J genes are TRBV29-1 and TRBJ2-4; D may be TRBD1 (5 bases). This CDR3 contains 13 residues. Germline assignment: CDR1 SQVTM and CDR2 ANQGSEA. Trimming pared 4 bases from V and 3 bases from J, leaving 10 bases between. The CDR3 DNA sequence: TGCAGCGTTGCTGGCAGGGACAAAAACATTCAGTACTTC. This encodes CSVAGRDKNIQYF.

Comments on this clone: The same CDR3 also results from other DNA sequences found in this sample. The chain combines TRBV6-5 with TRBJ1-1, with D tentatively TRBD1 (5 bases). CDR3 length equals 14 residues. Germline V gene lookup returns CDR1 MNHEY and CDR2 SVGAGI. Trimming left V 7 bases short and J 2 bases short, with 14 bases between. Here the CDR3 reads CASKVQGGNTEAFF. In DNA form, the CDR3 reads TGTGCCAGCAAAGTCCAGGGCGGAAACACTGAAGCTTTCTTT.

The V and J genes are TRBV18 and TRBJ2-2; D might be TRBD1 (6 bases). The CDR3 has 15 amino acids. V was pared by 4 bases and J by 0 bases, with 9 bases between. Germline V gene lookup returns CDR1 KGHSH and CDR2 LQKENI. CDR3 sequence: CASSRQESNTGELFF. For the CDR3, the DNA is TGTGCCAGCTCACGACAGGAATCGAACACCGGGGAGCTGTTTTTT. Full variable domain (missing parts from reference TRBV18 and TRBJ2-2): NAGVMQNPRHLVRRRGQEARLRCSPMKGHSHVYWYRQLPEEGLKFMVYLQKENIIDESGMPKERFSAEFPKEGPSILRIQQVVRGDSAAYFCASSRQESNTGELFFGEGSRLTVL.

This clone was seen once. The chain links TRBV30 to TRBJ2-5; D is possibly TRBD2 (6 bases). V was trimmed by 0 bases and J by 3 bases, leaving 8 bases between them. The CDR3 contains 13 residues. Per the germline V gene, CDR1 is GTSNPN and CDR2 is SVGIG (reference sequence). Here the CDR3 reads CAWSVGGEETQYF. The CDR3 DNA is TGTGCCTGGAGTGTAGGAGGGGAAGAGACCCAGTACTTC.

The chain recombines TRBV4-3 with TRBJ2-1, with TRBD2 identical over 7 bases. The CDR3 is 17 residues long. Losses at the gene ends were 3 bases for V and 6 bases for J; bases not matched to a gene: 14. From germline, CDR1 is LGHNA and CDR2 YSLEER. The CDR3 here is CASSQRKMGGRGNEQFF. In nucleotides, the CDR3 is TGCGCCAGCAGCCAGCGGAAGATGGGGGGGAGAGGCAATGAGCAGTTCTTC.

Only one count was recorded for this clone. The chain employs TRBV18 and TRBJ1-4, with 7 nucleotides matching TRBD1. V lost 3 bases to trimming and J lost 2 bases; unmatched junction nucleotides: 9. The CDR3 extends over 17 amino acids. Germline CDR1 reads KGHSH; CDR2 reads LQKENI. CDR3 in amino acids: CASSPDRRFGTNEKLFF. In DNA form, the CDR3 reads TGTGCCAGCTCACCGGACAGGAGGTTTGGGACTAATGAAAAACTGTTTTTT.